This T cell receptor (beta chain) was recorded in a study of beta chain features in type 1 diabetes. Study summary: All samples combined gave around 98,000,000 sorted cells for examination.

Study results and limitations: Sequencing from cDNA could over-represent high-TCR-expressing cells.

Sequenced material consisted of expressed TCRB transcripts (all of the isolated RNA was reverse transcribed). The protocol was immunoSEQ multiplex PCR, while the TCRdb copy is restricted to in-frame clones and leaves out a portion. The sample includes over 700,000 clones, about a sixth of them seen just once. As to this clone: The antigen remains undetermined.

The purity of all sorted populations exceeded 98%. This CDR3 is built from 12 residues. Germline assignment: CDR1 LNHNV and CDR2 YYDKDF (reference sequence). V was trimmed by 0 bases and J by 9 bases, leaving 6 bases between them. Sequencing used naive CD4+ T cells from blood. The chain combines TRBV15 with TRBJ1-5; D remains unclear. This sequence originates from a woman under 30 in good health. The CDR3: CATSRDFGPQHF. CDR3 nucleotide sequence: TGTGCCACCAGCAGAGATTTCGGGCCCCAGCATTTT.